Listed below are T cell receptor beta chains from one sample, sequenced in a study of shared clonotypes between healthy human individuals. Data came from immunoSEQ multiplex PCR; TCRdb stores just in-frame clones and leaves some out. This sample yields some 630,000 clones, of which about 78% are seen a single time; under 2% belongs to the top ten. Specimen: memory CD4+ T cells sorted from blood. The receptors were gathered from a woman in her 30s in good health. Each CDR3 is given with its conserved first and last residue. Fields, in order: clone size, D gene, V gene, J gene, CDR3 protein, CDR3 DNA. The D gene is left open where the match is weak. Size tells how often a clone was seen (once, few, many) or the class of an expanded clone, and some rows leave it out.

NA	NA	TRBV28	TRBJ2-7	CASSSVAPEQYF	TGTGCCAGCAGTTCCGTAGCGCCTGAGCAGTACTTC
NA	NA	TRBV28	TRBJ2-5	CASGYSGSETQYF	TGTGCCAGCGGATATAGCGGCTCCGAGACCCAGTACTTC
once	NA	TRBV7-3	TRBJ2-2	CASSTQQGTGELFF	TGTGCCAGCAGCACCCAGCAGGGCACCGGGGAGCTGTTTTTT
NA	NA	TRBV7-3	TRBJ2-3	CASSLGLISTDTQYF	TGTGCCAGCAGCTTAGGGCTGATAAGCACAGATACGCAGTATTTT
NA	TRBD2	TRBV7-9	TRBJ2-7	CASSLGLAGSEQYF	TGTGCCAGCAGCCTGGGACTAGCGGGAAGCGAGCAGTACTTC
once	NA	TRBV27	TRBJ1-3	CASKTGISGNTIYF	TGTGCCAGCAAAACAGGGATCTCTGGAAACACCATATATTTT
NA	TRBD2	TRBV28	TRBJ2-3	CASTSGGPYTQYF	TGTGCCAGCACTTCGGGAGGGCCTTATACGCAGTATTTT
few	TRBD1	TRBV10-3	TRBJ1-2	CAADRGGNGYTF	TGTGCCGCCGACAGGGGCGGCAATGGCTACACCTTC
NA	TRBD1	TRBV11-2	TRBJ1-5	CASRRAGTGLSQPQHF	TGTGCCAGCAGGCGCGCCGGGACAGGGTTGAGTCAGCCCCAGCATTTT
NA	NA	TRBV7-9	TRBJ2-7	CASSPVGLRGEQYF	TGTGCCAGCAGCCCAGTGGGTCTTCGGGGAGAACAGTACTTC
NA	NA	TRBV11-2	TRBJ1-3	CASSEGGTGNTIYF	TGTGCCAGCAGCGAGGGGGGGACTGGAAACACCATATATTTT
NA	NA	TRBV11-2	TRBJ2-1	CASSLGRVARNEQFF	TGTGCCAGCAGCTTAGGCAGGGTGGCCCGGAATGAGCAGTTCTTC
NA	TRBD2	TRBV19	TRBJ2-1	CASSIVGTRPHEQFF	TGTGCCAGTAGTATAGTGGGGACTAGGCCCCATGAGCAGTTCTTC
few	NA	TRBV7-9	TRBJ1-1	CASSLVLSTEAFF	TGTGCCAGCAGCTTGGTCTTAAGCACTGAAGCTTTCTTT
NA	TRBD1	TRBV11-3	TRBJ1-2	CASSLGQGYGYTF	TGTGCCAGCAGTCTGGGACAGGGGTATGGCTACACCTTC
NA	NA	TRBV5-1	TRBJ1-3	CASSLATGRTLGNTIYF	TGCGCCAGCAGCTTGGCCACAGGGCGGACGCTTGGAAACACCATATATTTT
NA	TRBD1	TRBV7-6	TRBJ2-3	CASSFLSGGQFGDTQYF	TGTGCCAGCAGCTTTCTTTCAGGGGGCCAGTTTGGAGATACGCAGTATTTT
NA	NA	TRBV29-1	TRBJ2-1	CSVSPQGSTYNEQFF	TGCAGCGTTTCGCCCCAGGGCAGTACCTACAATGAGCAGTTCTTC
few	TRBD2	TRBV6-4	TRBJ2-1	CASSARTSVYNEQFF	TGTGCCAGCAGTGCACGGACTAGCGTATACAATGAGCAGTTCTTC
NA	NA	TRBV11-2	TRBJ2-3	CASSLTAPYGDTQYF	TGTGCCAGCAGCTTAACGGCCCCCTACGGAGATACGCAGTATTTT
NA	NA	TRBV15	TRBJ1-1	CATSRADSLNTEAFF	TGTGCCACCAGCAGAGCTGACAGCTTGAACACTGAAGCTTTCTTT
NA	TRBD2	TRBV5-1	TRBJ2-1	CASSVESSGYNEQFF	TGCGCCAGCAGCGTGGAGTCTAGCGGTTACAATGAGCAGTTCTTC
NA	NA	TRBV5-6	TRBJ1-2	CASSLAGAGRRANYGYTF	TGTGCCAGCAGCTTGGCCGGGGCAGGCCGTCGGGCTAACTATGGCTACACCTTC
NA	TRBD2	TRBV11-2	TRBJ2-7	CASSAKFFNELAFYEQYF	TGTGCCAGCAGCGCAAAGTTTTTCAATGAACTAGCGTTCTACGAGCAGTACTTC
many	TRBD1	TRBV29-1	TRBJ1-2	CSVEDRQGASGYTF	TGCAGCGTTGAAGACAGACAGGGGGCATCTGGCTACACCTTC
NA	TRBD2	TRBV27	TRBJ2-3	CASRRSRGRVNTDTQYF	TGTGCCAGCAGGCGCTCTCGCGGGAGGGTAAACACAGATACGCAGTATTTT
NA	NA	TRBV10-1	TRBJ1-1	CASRQDLNTEAFF	TGCGCCAGCAGACAGGATCTGAACACTGAAGCTTTCTTT
NA	TRBD2	TRBV5-4	TRBJ2-1	CASSSTSGSLNEQFF	TGTGCCAGCAGCTCCACTAGCGGGAGTCTCAATGAGCAGTTCTTC
NA	TRBD2	TRBV7-9	TRBJ2-7	CASSSREAHEQYF	TGTGCCAGCAGCTCGCGGGAGGCGCACGAGCAGTACTTC
few	TRBD1	TRBV6-5	TRBJ2-7	CASSATGAWYEQYF	TGTGCCAGCAGTGCGACAGGGGCTTGGTACGAGCAGTACTTC
NA	TRBD1	TRBV11-2	TRBJ2-7	CASSPGTDYEQYF	TGTGCCAGCAGCCCCGGGACAGACTACGAGCAGTACTTC
NA	TRBD1	TRBV2	TRBJ1-6	CASSRDRAASPLHF	TGTGCCAGCAGCCGGGACAGGGCTGCTTCACCCCTCCACTTT
NA	NA	TRBV6-6	TRBJ1-2	CASSSTPDGTNYGYTF	TGTGCCAGCAGTTCCACTCCAGACGGAACTAACTATGGCTACACCTTC
NA	NA	TRBV23-1	TRBJ1-1	CASSQSIVGVGNTEAFF	TGCGCCAGCAGTCAATCGATAGTGGGGGTGGGAAACACTGAAGCTTTCTTT
NA	NA	TRBV10-3	TRBJ2-7	CAISESAGQSYEQYF	TGTGCCATCAGTGAGTCGGCGGGGCAGTCCTACGAGCAGTACTTC
NA	TRBD1	TRBV2	TRBJ2-1	CASSYGTGGNEQFF	TGTGCCAGCAGCTACGGGACAGGGGGCAATGAGCAGTTCTTC